Listed below are T cell receptor beta chains from one sample, sequenced in a study of cytomegalovirus exposure and HLA in healthy donors. TCRdb's copy holds only in-frame clones and misses some; the assay was immunoSEQ multiplex PCR. The sample contains some 150,000 clones, around 80% of which appear only once. The sample was PBMCs. The receptor source for this set is a man aged 25 to 40 in good health and CMV-seropositive. Both conserved end residues are trimmed from each CDR3.

v_call cdr3_aa
TRBV28 ASSLTGNPTSTDTQY
TRBV7-2 ASSQGQGRYTEAF
TRBV7-8 ASSTQLGGANVLT
TRBV7-6 ASSLVDSETTEAF
TRBV7-9 ASSPATGDGYT
TRBV19 ASSIGGGDYEQY
TRBV6-1 ASRLNRDNPYEQY
TRBV27 ASSLTPTGLSNQPQH
TRBV4-1 ASSLRGDGNQPQH
TRBV29-1 SVPTGGSYNEQF
TRBV11-2 ASTRGAGGRETQY
TRBV14 ASSHLEGLGANVLT
TRBV5-1 ASSLPEGSGRGYEQY
TRBV19 ASSRLADTGELF
TRBV29-1 SMLANGQETQY
TRBV5-4 ASSTGLGADTQY
TRBV6-1 ASSPGRGLGGYT
TRBV6-5 ASSYQQGAGTEAF
TRBV6-5 ASSYLRDYHNEQF
TRBV5-1 ASRRGLETEAF
TRBV25-1 ASRLRQGGEAF